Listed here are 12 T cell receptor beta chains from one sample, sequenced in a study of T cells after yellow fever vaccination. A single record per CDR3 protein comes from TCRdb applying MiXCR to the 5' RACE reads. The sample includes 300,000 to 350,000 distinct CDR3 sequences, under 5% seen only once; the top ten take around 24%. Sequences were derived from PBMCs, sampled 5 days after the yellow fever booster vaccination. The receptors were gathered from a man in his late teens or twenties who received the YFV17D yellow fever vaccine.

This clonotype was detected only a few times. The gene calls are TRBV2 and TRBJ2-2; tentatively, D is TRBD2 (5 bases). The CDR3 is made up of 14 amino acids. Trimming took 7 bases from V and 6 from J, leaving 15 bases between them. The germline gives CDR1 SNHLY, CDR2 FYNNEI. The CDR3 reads CASTVGGPPGELFF. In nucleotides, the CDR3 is TGTGCCAGCACAGTTGGCGGGCCCCCCGGGGAGCTGTTTTTT.

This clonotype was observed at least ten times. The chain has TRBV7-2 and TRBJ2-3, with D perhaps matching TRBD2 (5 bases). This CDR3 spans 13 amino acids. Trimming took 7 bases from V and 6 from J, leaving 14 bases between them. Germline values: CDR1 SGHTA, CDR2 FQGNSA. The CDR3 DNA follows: TGTGCCAGCACCGCTCAACGAGGGGATACGCAGTATTTT. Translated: CASTAQRGDTQYF.

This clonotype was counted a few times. CDR3 protein: CASSLVEQNNSPLHF. The CDR3 coding sequence is TGCGCCAGCAGCTTGGTAGAACAGAACAATTCACCCCTCCACTTT. V is TRBV5-1 and J is TRBJ1-6; D unresolved. There are 15 residues in the CDR3. Looked up from germline, CDR1 is SGHRS and CDR2 is YFSETQ. Trimming stripped 0 bases from V and 7 bases from J, with 11 bases between.

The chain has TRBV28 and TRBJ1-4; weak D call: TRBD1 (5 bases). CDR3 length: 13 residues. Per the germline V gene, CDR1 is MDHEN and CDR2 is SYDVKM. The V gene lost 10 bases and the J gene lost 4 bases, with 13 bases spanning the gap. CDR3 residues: CAISRQLNEKLFF. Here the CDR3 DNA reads TGTGCCATCAGCAGACAGCTTAATGAAAAACTGTTTTTT.

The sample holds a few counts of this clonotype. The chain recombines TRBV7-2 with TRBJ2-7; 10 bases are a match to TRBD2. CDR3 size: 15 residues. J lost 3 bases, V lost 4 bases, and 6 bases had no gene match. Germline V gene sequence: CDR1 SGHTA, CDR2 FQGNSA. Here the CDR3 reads CASSSQAGGNYEQYV. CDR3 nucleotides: TGTGCCAGCAGCTCCCAAGCGGGGGGGAACTACGAGCAGTACGTC.

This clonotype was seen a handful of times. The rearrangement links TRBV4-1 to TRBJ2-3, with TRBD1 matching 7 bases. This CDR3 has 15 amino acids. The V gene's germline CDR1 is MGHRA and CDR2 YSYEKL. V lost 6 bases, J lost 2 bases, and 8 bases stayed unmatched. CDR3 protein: CASRKTGPPTDTQYF. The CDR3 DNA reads TGCGCCAGCAGAAAGACAGGGCCCCCCACAGATACGCAGTATTTT.

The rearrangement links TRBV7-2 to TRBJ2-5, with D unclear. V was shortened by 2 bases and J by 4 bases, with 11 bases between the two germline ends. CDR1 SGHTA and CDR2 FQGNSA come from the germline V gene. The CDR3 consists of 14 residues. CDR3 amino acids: CASSLNKLGETQYF. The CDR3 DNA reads TGTGCCAGCAGCTTAAACAAGCTCGGAGAGACCCAGTACTTC.

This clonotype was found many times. CDR3 residues: CASSTVGGIGTEAFF. The CDR3 DNA reads TGCGCCAGCAGCACCGTCGGAGGGATAGGCACTGAAGCTTTCTTT. This chain uses TRBV5-1 with TRBJ1-1; D unresolved. Trimming removed 4 bases from V and 4 bases from J, with 17 bases in between. Looked up from germline, CDR1 is SGHRS and CDR2 is YFSETQ. CDR3 length: 15 residues.

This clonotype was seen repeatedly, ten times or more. Written as DNA, the CDR3 is TGTGCCATCAGCCCGGGCCTCAAAAACACTGAAGCTTTCTTT. Translating it yields CAISPGLKNTEAFF. The chain links TRBV10-3 to TRBJ1-1; D unclear. Trimming took off 6 bases at V and 2 bases at J, with 13 bases between the two ends. This CDR3 is 14 amino acids long. The germline V gene encodes CDR1 ENHRY and CDR2 SYGVKD.

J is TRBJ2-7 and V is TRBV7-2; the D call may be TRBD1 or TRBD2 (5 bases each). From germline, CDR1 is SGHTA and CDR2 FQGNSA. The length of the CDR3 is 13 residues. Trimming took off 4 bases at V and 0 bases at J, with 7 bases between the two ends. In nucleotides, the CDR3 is TGTGCCAGCAGCTGGGACCACTCCTACGAGCAGTACGTC. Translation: CASSWDHSYEQYV.

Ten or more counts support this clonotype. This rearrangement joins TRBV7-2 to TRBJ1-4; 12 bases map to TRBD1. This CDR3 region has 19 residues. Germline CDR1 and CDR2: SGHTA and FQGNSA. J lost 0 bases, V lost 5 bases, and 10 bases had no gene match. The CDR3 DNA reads TGTGCCAGCAGCCTAGTGTGGGACAGGGGGCGCCCAACTAATGAAAAACTGTTTTTT. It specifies CASSLVWDRGRPTNEKLFF.

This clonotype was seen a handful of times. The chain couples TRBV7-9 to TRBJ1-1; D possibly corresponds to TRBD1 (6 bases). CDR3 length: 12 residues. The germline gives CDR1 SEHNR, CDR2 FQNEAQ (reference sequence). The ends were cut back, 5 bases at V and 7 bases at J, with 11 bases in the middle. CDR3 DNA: TGTGCCAGCAGCGCCCGGGGGCATGAAGCTTTCTTT. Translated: CASSARGHEAFF.